This T cell receptor beta chain originates from a study of identical twins. TCRdb itself ran the 5' RACE reads through MiXCR, one entry per CDR3 protein. The sample holds hundreds of thousands of distinct CDR3 sequences, 15% to 20% seen once. This same sample was also part of a study on T cells expressing NK-cell markers.

Sequencing input: PBMCs. The clonotype was recovered from a woman aged 18-29 years in good health.

CDR3 nucleotides: TGCGCCAGCAGCCAAGATTCGAATTTCTATGGCTACACCTTC. It codes for CASSQDSNFYGYTF. The chain recombines TRBV4-3 with TRBJ1-2, with D unclear. The CDR3 has 14 amino acids. V was trimmed by 0 bases and J by 4 bases, leaving 9 bases between them. Germline-derived CDR1 and CDR2 are LGHNA and YSLEER.